Each of the 30 T cell receptor beta chains below was sequenced from the same sample in a study of fetal regulatory T cell absence and autoimmunity. Data came from immunoSEQ multiplex PCR; TCRdb stores just in-frame clones and leaves some out. The sample records some 50,000 clones, roughly four fifths being singletons. The sample taken for sequencing was cord blood. The receptor source for this set is a newborn boy with IPEX syndrome.

The chain is built from TRBV30 and TRBJ1-2, with D possibly TRBD1 on 5 matching bases. Trimming pared 4 bases from V and 4 bases from J, leaving 13 bases between. Germline loops: CDR1 GTSNPN, CDR2 SVGIG (reference sequence). The CDR3 runs 13 residues. The CDR3 DNA reads as TGTGCCTGGAAGGCAGGGCCACTCTATGGCTACACCTTC. Encoded protein: CAWKAGPLYGYTF.

V usage is TRBV5-5 and J usage is TRBJ1-1, with 8 positions matching TRBD1. This CDR3 comprises 14 residues. V trimming: 3 bases; J trimming: 6 bases; junction bases outside the gene matches: 7. Germline-derived CDR1 and CDR2 are SGHKS and YYEKEE (reference sequence). CDR3 region: CASSSRQGQSEAFF. The CDR3 nucleotides read TGTGCCAGCAGCTCTCGACAGGGGCAGTCTGAAGCTTTCTTT.

Here the CDR3 reads CAAGSGGEQYF. The CDR3 DNA follows: TGTGCCGCCGGTTCGGGAGGCGAGCAGTACTTC. The V gene is TRBV6-5, the J gene TRBJ2-7; 7 bases are a match to TRBD2. The germline CDR1 and CDR2 sequences are MNHEY and SVGAGI. There are 11 residues in the CDR3. With 11 bases clipped from V and 6 bases from J, the junction kept 7 bases outside the gene matches.

The chain employs TRBV6-4 and TRBJ2-2, with 10 positions matching TRBD1. Germline V gene lookup returns CDR1 MRHNA and CDR2 SNTAGT. Trimming removed 6 bases from V and 0 bases from J; junction bases left unmatched: 4. The CDR3 is 16 residues long. The CDR3 DNA reads as TGTGCCAGCAGCATGGACAGGGGGGCGAACACCGGGGAGCTGTTTTTT. Protein: CASSMDRGANTGELFF.

This chain joins TRBV19 and TRBJ2-2, with 7 bases matching TRBD1. The V segment lost 6 bases and the J segment 4 bases; nucleotides outside the gene matches: 5. Germline values: CDR1 LNHDA, CDR2 SQIVND (reference sequence). CDR3 length equals 14 residues. The CDR3 nucleotides read TGTGCCAGTAGATCCCAGGGGGTCACCGGGGAGCTGTTTTTT. Translated, it gives CASRSQGVTGELFF. Looking up the rest from reference TRBV19 and TRBJ2-2 gives the full variable domain: DGGITQSPKYLFRKEGQNVTLSCEQNLNHDAMYWYRQDPGQGLRLIYYSQIVNDFQKGDIAEGYSVSREKKESFPLTVTSAQKNPTAFYLCASRSQGVTGELFFGEGSRLTVL.

This chain joins TRBV5-1 and TRBJ1-6; no clear D. The CDR3 spans 16 residues. Germline V gene lookup returns CDR1 SGHRS and CDR2 YFSETQ. V was clipped by 0 bases and J by 7 bases, with 14 bases between them. The CDR3: CASSLVMVRGNSPLHF. In DNA, the CDR3 is TGCGCCAGCAGCTTGGTGATGGTGAGAGGGAATTCACCCCTCCACTTT.

The chain uses TRBV5-4 and TRBJ2-3; unclear D gene. With 1 base removed from V and 2 bases from J, the gap between germline ends came to 8 bases. The germline V gene has CDR1 SGHNT and CDR2 YYREEE (reference sequence). The CDR3 totals 14 residues. CDR3 residues: CASSLKLITDTQYF. In DNA form, the CDR3 reads TGTGCCAGCAGCTTGAAACTCATCACAGATACGCAGTATTTT.

The rearrangement uses TRBV4-3 and TRBJ1-3; D is unclear. Germline V gene data show CDR1 as LGHNA and CDR2 as YSLEER. CDR3 length: 17 amino acids. V gave up 0 bases and J gave up 0 bases, with 12 bases separating them. CDR3 nucleotides: TGCGCCAGCAGCCAAGACGTAGCTTGGGACTCTGGAAACACCATATATTTT. Translated: CASSQDVAWDSGNTIYF.

This clone appeared a single time. The rearrangement joins TRBV6-5 to TRBJ2-1; 9 positions match TRBD2. The CDR3 sequence is 14 residues long. Germline lookup yields CDR1 MNHEY and CDR2 SVGAGI. Unmatched junction bases numbered 7, after V lost 7 bases and J lost 6 bases. The CDR3 region has the DNA TGTGCCAGCAAGGTTAGCGGGAGCCCCAATGAGCAGTTCTTC. This translates into CASKVSGSPNEQFF.

The chain links TRBV4-1 to TRBJ1-6; 9 nucleotides line up with TRBD1. Trimming took 4 bases from V and 4 from J; bases not matched to a gene: 5. The germline CDR1 and CDR2 sequences are MGHRA and YSYEKL. The CDR3 totals 16 residues. CDR3 nucleotide sequence: TGCGCCAGCAGCCCCGGGACAGGGTCTTATAATTCACCCCTCCACTTT. Its protein product is CASSPGTGSYNSPLHF.

The chain is built from TRBV5-1 and TRBJ2-1, with TRBD1 identical over 10 bases. The ends lost 1 base at V and 15 bases at J; junction bases unmatched: 13. Per germline, CDR1 SGHRS and CDR2 YFSETQ. The CDR3 is made up of 15 amino acids. CDR3 sequence reads: CASSLTGQGRVKRFF. DNA for the CDR3: TGCGCCAGCAGCTTGACGGGACAGGGGAGGGTTAAGAGGTTCTTC.

This clone was detected only once. This chain joins TRBV30 and TRBJ2-1; possibly TRBD1 for D (5 bases). There are 12 residues in the CDR3. Trimming took 4 bases from V and 8 from J, leaving 12 bases between them. Per the germline V gene, CDR1 is GTSNPN and CDR2 is SVGIG (reference sequence). CDR3 sequence reads: CAWTWGMDEQFF. The CDR3 DNA follows: TGTGCCTGGACGTGGGGCATGGATGAGCAGTTCTTC.

V gene TRBV7-8 combines with J gene TRBJ2-4, with 8 bases that match TRBD2. The CDR3 sequence is 16 residues long. Germline V lookup: CDR1 SGHVS, CDR2 FQNEAQ. The V segment lost 5 bases and the J segment 7 bases; nucleotides outside the gene matches: 13. The CDR3 DNA follows: TGTGCCAGCAGCCGAACTCGGAGCGGGGGATGGAACATTCAGTACTTC. This codes for CASSRTRSGGWNIQYF. Combining the CDR3 with reference TRBV7-8 and TRBJ2-4 gives the whole variable domain GAGVSQSPRYKVAKRGQDVALRCDPISGHVSLFWYQQALGQGPEFLTYFQNEAQLDKSGLPSDRFFAERPEGSVSTLKIQRTQQEDSAVYLCASSRTRSGGWNIQYFGAGTRLSVL.

This clone showed up just a few times. The genes are TRBV4-1 and TRBJ1-5; D gene ambiguous. With 1 base removed from V and 3 bases from J, the gap between germline ends came to 4 bases. The CDR3 extends over 13 amino acids. Germline assignment: CDR1 MGHRA and CDR2 YSYEKL. The CDR3 nucleotides read TGCGCCAGCAGCCAAGGACCCAATCAGCCCCAGCATTTT. Translated, it gives CASSQGPNQPQHF.

V is TRBV5-6 and J is TRBJ1-6; D is undetermined. Germline assignment: CDR1 SGHDT and CDR2 YYEEEE. The CDR3 spans 14 residues. Trimming shortened V by 4 bases and J by 3 bases, and 8 bases separated the two germline ends. CDR3 amino acids: CASSPRYYNSPLHF. CDR3 sequence (DNA): TGTGCCAGCAGCCCCAGATACTATAATTCACCCCTCCACTTT.

The chain has TRBV25-1 and TRBJ1-3; weak D call: TRBD1 (5 bases). The CDR3 is 15 amino acids. Germline V gene sequence: CDR1 MGHDK, CDR2 SYGVNS. V dropped 4 bases and J dropped 0 bases, with 10 bases sitting between them. CDR3 protein: CASSGRTCSGNTIYF. The CDR3 DNA sequence: TGTGCCAGCAGTGGTCGGACATGCTCTGGAAACACCATATATTTT. The entire variable domain, with the rest obtained from reference TRBV25-1 and TRBJ1-3, is as follows: EADIYQTPRYLVIGTGKKITLECSQTMGHDKMYWYQQDPGMELHLIHYSYGVNSTEKGDLSSESTVSRIRTEHFPLTLESARPSHTSQYLCASSGRTCSGNTIYFGEGSWLTVV.

This clone has just one count. This chain's CDR3 is CASSSRLAGGLQETQYF. In nucleotides, the CDR3 is TGCGCCAGCAGCTCCCGACTAGCGGGAGGGCTCCAAGAGACCCAGTACTTC. The rearrangement links TRBV5-1 to TRBJ2-5; 14 bases map to TRBD2. The ends lost 3 bases at V and 1 base at J; junction bases unmatched: 5. CDR1 and CDR2 from the germline V gene are SGHRS and YFSETQ. The CDR3 is 17 amino acids.

The V call is TRBV27, the J call TRBJ1-1, with D tentatively TRBD1 (5 bases). Germline-derived CDR1 and CDR2 are MNHEY and SMNVEV (reference sequence). V gave up 2 bases and J gave up 1 base, with 14 bases separating them. This CDR3 comprises 16 residues. The CDR3: CASSLHRYHGNTEAFF. The CDR3 DNA reads TGTGCCAGCAGTTTACACAGGTACCATGGGAACACTGAAGCTTTCTTT.

A word on this clone: This specimen includes other DNA sequences encoding the same CDR3. This sequence joins TRBV9 and TRBJ2-1; D unclear. Germline V gives CDR1 SGDLS, CDR2 YYNGEE. The CDR3 is 11 residues long. Trimming cost V 0 bases and J 5 bases, with 0 bases left between them. CDR3 nucleotides: TGTGCCAGCAGCGTAGACAATGAGCAGTTCTTC. Encoded protein: CASSVDNEQFF.

This chain joins TRBV30 and TRBJ1-5; no clear D. This CDR3 is 14 amino acids long. V lost 3 bases and J lost 0, with 9 bases in between. Germline-derived CDR1 and CDR2 are GTSNPN and SVGIG (reference sequence). The CDR3 DNA follows: TGTGCCTGGAGGGCGGCCTATAGCAATCAGCCCCAGCATTTT. Translating gives CAWRAAYSNQPQHF.

Concerning this clone: Other DNA sequences in the same sample also yield this CDR3. The V and J genes are TRBV7-9 and TRBJ2-3; D may match TRBD1 or TRBD2 (5 bases each). The V end was cut by 0 bases, the J end by 1 base, with 5 bases between. The germline gives CDR1 SEHNR, CDR2 FQNEAQ (reference sequence). This CDR3 spans 14 amino acids. The CDR3 DNA is TGTGCCAGCAGCTTAGCGGGGGGCACAGATACGCAGTATTTT. Its translation is CASSLAGGTDTQYF.

The J gene is TRBJ2-7, the V gene TRBV4-3; D unclear. Trimming took off 0 bases at V and 2 bases at J, with 11 bases between the two ends. CDR1 LGHNA and CDR2 YSLEER come from the germline V gene. The length of the CDR3 is 15 residues. The CDR3 DNA reads TGCGCCAGCAGCCAAGATATACGGGCCCCCTACGAGCAGTACTTC. This translates into CASSQDIRAPYEQYF.

The chain joins TRBV5-1 to TRBJ2-7; maybe TRBD2 (5 bases). Trimming took off 4 bases at V and 4 bases at J, with 15 bases between the two ends. Germline assignment: CDR1 SGHRS and CDR2 YFSETQ. The CDR3 runs 14 residues. The CDR3 DNA sequence: TGCGCCAGCAGCCCCCGTACCGGACTGTACGAGCAGTACTTC. Translated, it gives CASSPRTGLYEQYF.

There are a few counts of this clone. The genes are TRBV2 and TRBJ1-2, with no clear D. The V and J ends lost 4 bases and 3 bases respectively, with 3 bases between them. The CDR3 has 11 residues. Germline lookup yields CDR1 SNHLY and CDR2 FYNNEI. The CDR3 sequence is CASSGHYGYTF. In nucleotides, the CDR3 is TGTGCCAGCAGTGGACACTATGGCTACACCTTC. The full variable domain, rest sourced from reference TRBV2 and TRBJ1-2, is EPEVTQTPSHQVTQMGQEVILRCVPISNHLYFYWYRQILGQKVEFLVSFYNNEISEKSEIFDDQFSVERPDGSNFTLKIRSTKLEDSAMYFCASSGHYGYTFGSGTRLTVV.

V and J are TRBV2 and TRBJ2-2; 7 bases line up with TRBD2. Germline V gene sequence: CDR1 SNHLY, CDR2 FYNNEI. The CDR3 loop spans 17 amino acids. The J segment lost 0 bases and the V segment lost 5 bases, leaving 9 bases of the junction unmatched. The CDR3 reads CASSPLAVDTNTGELFF. DNA for the CDR3: TGTGCCAGCAGTCCCCTAGCGGTGGATACGAACACCGGGGAGCTGTTTTTT.

V gene TRBV11-3 combines with J gene TRBJ2-2; the D gene is possibly TRBD2 (6 bases). The germline V gene encodes CDR1 SGHNT and CDR2 YENEEA. The CDR3 loop spans 13 amino acids. V dropped 4 bases and J dropped 6 bases, with 9 bases sitting between them. Here the CDR3 DNA reads TGTGCCAGCAGCTCCCTAGCGTCCGGGGAGCTGTTTTTT. This codes for CASSSLASGELFF.

J is TRBJ1-1 and V is TRBV14; D call uncertain. Germline V CDR1 and CDR2: SGHDN, FVKESK. The CDR3 covers 12 residues. Between the trimmed V and J ends, which lost 4 bases and 3 bases, there was a span of 6 bases. The CDR3 DNA is TGTGCCAGCAGCCTTGGTTACACTGAAGCTTTCTTT. Protein: CASSLGYTEAFF.

The chain carries TRBV30 and TRBJ2-2; D is possibly TRBD1 (5 bases). V lost 0 bases to trimming and J lost 4 bases, with 9 bases between them. Germline V gene sequence: CDR1 GTSNPN, CDR2 SVGIG (reference sequence). There are 14 residues in the CDR3. CDR3 loop: CAWSVTGVTGELFF. CDR3 sequence (DNA): TGTGCCTGGAGTGTAACAGGAGTCACCGGGGAGCTGTTTTTT.

The chain couples TRBV6-6 to TRBJ1-2; D not certain. CDR1 and CDR2 (germline): MNHNY, SVGAGI (reference sequence). The CDR3 runs to 13 residues. The ends were cut back, 6 bases at V and 0 bases at J, with 8 bases in the middle. The CDR3 bases are TGTGCCAGCAGCCAGAGCGCTAACTATGGCTACACCTTC. Translating gives CASSQSANYGYTF.

The table lists this clone with a few counts. The chain couples TRBV4-1 to TRBJ2-7, with 11 bases fitting TRBD2. The CDR3 covers 16 residues. After removal of 3 bases from V and 0 bases from J, the junction contained 4 bases not matched to a gene. Germline CDR1 is MGHRA and CDR2 is YSYEKL. Here the CDR3 reads CASSQASGGSSYEQYF. CDR3 DNA sequence: TGCGCCAGCAGCCAGGCTAGCGGGGGGAGCTCCTACGAGCAGTACTTC.